This T cell receptor beta chain was recorded in a study of shared clonotypes between healthy human individuals (dated by TCRdb to between 2020 and 2021). Context from the whole study: Two women and three men aged 18 to 49 years were included in the cohort. For each donor, CD4 naive and CD4 memory were each run on three plates, CD8 naive on two plates, and CD8 memory on one plate. To increase sequencing depth and limit assay-specific biases, different laboratories used diverse techniques to prepare libraries and sequence TCR repertoires. Each donor's leukapheresis produced roughly between roughly 0.85 and 9.5 billion PBMCs. The study deeply sequenced blood TCR repertoires of five healthy adults to estimate repertoire size and the extent of clonotype sharing between individuals. Overall results and qualifications from the work: Larger estimated clonotype richness was generally found for naive subsets than for memory subsets. Sampling was restricted to blood, and TCR repertoires in tissue are likely to differ from TCR repertoires in blood. Because the study included only a small number of donors, the genetic and exposure-history diversity represented was limited. Pairwise subsampling led to the expectation that sequencing depth would affect the degree of clonotype sharing among donors. Clonotypes shared by all four sorted-subset donors showed higher generation probabilities than non-shared clonotypes. Incomplete sequencing was indicated by rarefaction of sorted-subset datasets, despite the large sequencing depth. Across a few donors, roughly 5% of naive CD4, roughly 3.5% of naive CD8, 2.3% of memory CD4, and under 0.45% of memory CD8 clonotypes were shared.

V trim: 5 bases; J trim: 9 bases; unmatched bases: 25. In the germline V gene (reference sequence), CDR1 corresponds to GTSNPN and CDR2 to SVGIG. The cysteine opens and the phenylalanine closes a CDR3 of 18 amino acids. Only the CDR3 region is kept as DNA, spanning 54 bases read in frame from base 1. Note on this clone: Its recognized antigen is unknown. Base qualities were left out, and no much larger clone turns up one base away.

Using the deep immunoSEQ assay, multiplex PCR amplified TCR CDR3 regions from genomic DNA. Extracted genomic DNA from each cell subset was spread evenly across all wells of several immunoSEQ 96-well plates, with each plate serving as a replicate. For sorted subsets, each replicate PCR was loaded with about 0.2 ug genomic DNA, equivalent to about 33,000 T cell genomes. Purified libraries were measured with a Qubit 3.0 fluorometer, size-checked on a Bioanalyzer 2100, and measured again with the KAPA Library Quantification kit. Every immunoSEQ 96-well plate was sequenced on a dedicated single-read 150-cycle Illumina NextSeq 550 flow cell. In the source study's methods: Because the immunoSEQ output held only junctional sequences and lacked quality scores, the filtering could not match the filtering applied to full-length reads. Sequences were annotated with PyIR, a Python wrapper for IgBLAST v1.9, using IMGT germline references to assign V/J genes and CDR3. Reads with weak V/J assignments (E-value above 1e-6), missing CDR3, stop codons, out-of-frame junctions, or ambiguous translated residues were removed. V3J clonotypes were defined by identical inferred V gene, J gene, and CDR3 amino acid sequence. To compute the percentage overlap between repertoires, the number of shared unique clonotypes was divided by the size of the smaller repertoire. Repertoire richness was assessed with RTK rarefaction, the Chao1 estimator, and Recon v2.1 estimates of unobserved clonotypes. OLGA was used to compute generation probabilities for all TCRbeta clonotypes that the gDNA method yielded from a few donors. TCRdb took over this immuneACCESS table, retaining in-frame rearrangements with V and J assigned. Such tables are incomplete; in checked studies, under half of the missing clones stem from an unresolved V gene, and the remainder is unexplained. Clone size and the V and J calls come from that table; the DNA yielded D and trimming. This sample gives about 610,000 clones in total; more than 95% of them show up just once. The ten largest clones represent roughly 0.05% of the sample.

The donors were healthy, HIV-negative adults who had no recently reported acute infections or vaccinations. Every donor was a Caucasian adult residing in Nashville, Tennessee, USA. CD4+ T cells were enriched by magnetic negative selection; naive cells were then positively selected on CD45RA, and the negative fraction formed the memory subset. Blood was collected by leukapheresis, and PBMCs were isolated by Ficoll-Histopaque density gradient centrifugation and then cryopreserved in liquid nitrogen vapor phase. Analytical flow cytometry was used to check the purity and quantity of every magnetically sorted T cell population. Genomic DNA was isolated from every sorted fraction and measured by UV absorbance on a Nanodrop 2000c.

Source material: naive CD4+ T cells sorted from blood. What the cell subset or site label conveys for this sample: CD45RA+ positively selected. The sequence derives from a woman younger than 45 in good health. Recombination linked TRBV30 to TRBJ2-1; TRBD2 lines up with 7 middle nucleotides. This receptor carries the CDR3 CAWAEGRVGSDRYSEQFF. Read as DNA, the sequence is TGTGCCTGGGCGGAAGGGAGGGTCGGCAGCGATCGTTACTCTGAGCAGTTCTTC.